This TCR beta chain derives from a study of cytomegalovirus exposure and HLA in healthy donors. Study outcomes and limitations: As confirmed in vitro, a few CMV-associated chains were specific for CMV antigens. The study listed under 200 cytomegalovirus-associated TCR beta chains.

The CDR3 is made up of 16 amino acids. The V gene's germline CDR1 is SNHLY and CDR2 FYNNEI. J gave up 0 bases and V 6 bases, and 5 bases lay outside the gene matches. The donors were part of the validation cohort, which consisted of under 150 subjects and was separate from the first cohort of under 850 subjects. This clone has just a few counts. Antigen unknown. Generated by immunoSEQ multiplex PCR, the TCRdb table keeps only in-frame clones and is missing some. This table has 110,000 to 150,000 clones, about 87% appearing once. V gene TRBV2 combines with J gene TRBJ1-6; 7 positions agree with TRBD1. The sequence came from a woman aged 25 to 39 in good health and CMV-seropositive. Input material: PBMCs. The CDR3 nucleotides are TGTGCCAGCAGGGACAGGACGAGCTCCTATAATTCACCCCTCCACTTT. Translation: CASRDRTSSYNSPLHF.